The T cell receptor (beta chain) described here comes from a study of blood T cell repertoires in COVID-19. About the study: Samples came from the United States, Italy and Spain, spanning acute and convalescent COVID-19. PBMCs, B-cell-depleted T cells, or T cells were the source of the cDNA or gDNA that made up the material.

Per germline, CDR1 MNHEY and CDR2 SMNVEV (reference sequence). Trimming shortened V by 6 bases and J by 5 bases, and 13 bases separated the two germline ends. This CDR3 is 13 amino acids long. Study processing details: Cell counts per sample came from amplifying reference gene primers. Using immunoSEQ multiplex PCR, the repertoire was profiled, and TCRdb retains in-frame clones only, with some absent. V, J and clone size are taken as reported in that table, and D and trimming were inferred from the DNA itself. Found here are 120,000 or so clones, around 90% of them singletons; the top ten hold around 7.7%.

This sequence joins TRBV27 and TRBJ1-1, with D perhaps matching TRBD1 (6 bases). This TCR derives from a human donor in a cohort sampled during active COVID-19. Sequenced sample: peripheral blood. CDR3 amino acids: CASSFRGSTEAFF. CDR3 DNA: TGTGCCAGCAGCTTCAGGGGAAGTACTGAAGCTTTCTTT.